This TCR beta chain emerged from a study of blood T cell repertoires in COVID-19. Trimming took 3 bases from V and 2 from J; bases not matched to a gene: 8. Germline-derived CDR1 and CDR2 are MNHEY and SMNVEV (reference sequence). The CDR3 is made up of 16 amino acids. Generated by immunoSEQ multiplex PCR, the TCRdb table keeps only in-frame clones and is missing some. The table lists 130,000 to 150,000 clones, 70% to 85% of them singletons. The clonotype comes from a woman aged 80 or over with acute or convalescent COVID-19. Material: peripheral blood. The chain uses TRBV27 and TRBJ1-1; TRBD1 aligns across 8 bases. This chain's CDR3 is CASSFLPGQGNTEAFF. In DNA, the CDR3 is TGTGCCAGCAGTTTTTTGCCCGGACAGGGAAACACTGAAGCTTTCTTT.